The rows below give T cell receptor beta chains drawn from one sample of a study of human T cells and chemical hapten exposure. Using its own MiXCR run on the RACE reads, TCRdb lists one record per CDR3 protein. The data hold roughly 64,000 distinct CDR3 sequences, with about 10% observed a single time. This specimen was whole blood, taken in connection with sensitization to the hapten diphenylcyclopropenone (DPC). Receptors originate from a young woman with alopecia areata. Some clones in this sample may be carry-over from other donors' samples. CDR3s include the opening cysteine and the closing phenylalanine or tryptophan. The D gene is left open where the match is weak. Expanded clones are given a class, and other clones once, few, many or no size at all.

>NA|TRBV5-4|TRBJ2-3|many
CASSSYGLRGSTDTQYF
TGTGCCAGCAGCTCCTATGGACTCCGAGGCAGCACAGATACGCAGTATTTT
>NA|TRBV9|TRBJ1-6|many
CASSSGVSPLHF
TGTGCCTCCTCCTCAGGGGTATCACCCCTCCACTTT
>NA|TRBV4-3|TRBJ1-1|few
CASSQGIEGGGAFF
TGCGCCAGCAGCCAAGGGATAGAGGGGGGCGGAGCTTTCTTT
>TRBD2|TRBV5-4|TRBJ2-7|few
CASSFSGTSRYEQYF
TGTGCCAGCAGCTTTTCCGGGACTAGCCGCTACGAGCAGTACTTC
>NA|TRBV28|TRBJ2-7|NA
CASIEQGGYEQYF
TGTGCCAGCATCGAACAAGGAGGCTACGAGCAGTACTTC
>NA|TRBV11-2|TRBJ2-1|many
CASCPISGHEQFF
TGTGCCAGCTGCCCGATATCCGGGCATGAGCAGTTCTTC
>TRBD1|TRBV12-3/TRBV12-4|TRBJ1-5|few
CASSWTGLNQPQHF
TGTGCCAGCAGCTGGACAGGGCTCAATCAGCCCCAGCATTTT
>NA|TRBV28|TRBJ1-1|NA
CASSGSGGPYTEAFF
TGTGCCAGCAGTGGTTCGGGGGGTCCCTACACTGAAGCTTTCTTT
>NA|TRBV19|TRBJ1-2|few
CASSIPRGHHYTF
TGTGCCAGTAGTATACCCCGGGGACACCACTACACCTTC
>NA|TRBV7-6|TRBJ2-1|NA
CASSFSENNEQFF
TGTGCCAGCAGCTTTAGTGAGAACAATGAGCAGTTCTTC
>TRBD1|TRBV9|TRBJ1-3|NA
CASSPLFRGASGNTIYF
TGTGCCAGCAGCCCACTCTTCAGGGGGGCCTCTGGAAACACCATATATTTT
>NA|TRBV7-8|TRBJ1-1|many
CASSFSQGLSAEAFF
TGTGCCAGCAGCTTCTCTCAGGGGCTTAGCGCTGAAGCTTTCTTT
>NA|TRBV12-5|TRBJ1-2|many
CASGLEIYGYTF
TGTGCTAGTGGTTTGGAGATCTATGGCTACACCTTC
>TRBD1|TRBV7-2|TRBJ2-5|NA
CASSLDRGLYQETQYF
TGTGCCAGCAGCCTTGACAGGGGCCTGTACCAAGAGACCCAGTACTTC
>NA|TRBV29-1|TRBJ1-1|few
CSVFGNTEAFF
TGCAGCGTGTTCGGGAACACTGAAGCTTTCTTT
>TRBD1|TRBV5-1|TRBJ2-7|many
CASSRDQGAYEQYF
TGCGCCAGCAGCCGAGACCAGGGGGCCTACGAGCAGTACTTC
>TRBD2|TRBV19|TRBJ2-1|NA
CASSNLAGGFDEQFF
TGTGCCAGTAGCAACTTAGCGGGAGGTTTCGATGAGCAGTTCTTC
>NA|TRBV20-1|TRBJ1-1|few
CSARDSAAPNTEAFF
TGCAGTGCTAGAGATTCGGCAGCACCGAACACTGAAGCTTTCTTT
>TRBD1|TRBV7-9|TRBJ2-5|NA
CASRNNPGQGEETQYF
TGTGCCAGCAGAAACAACCCGGGACAGGGGGAAGAGACCCAGTACTTC
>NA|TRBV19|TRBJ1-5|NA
CASSMSRGGQPQHF
TGTGCCAGTAGTATGAGCAGGGGCGGTCAGCCCCAGCATTTT
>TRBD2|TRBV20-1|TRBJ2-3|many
CSALNPLQRGSTDTQYF
TGCAGTGCCCTAAACCCTCTACAGCGGGGGAGCACAGATACGCAGTATTTT
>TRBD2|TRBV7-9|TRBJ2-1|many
CASSTVAGVDNEQFF
TGTGCCAGCAGCACGGTAGCGGGAGTGGACAATGAGCAGTTCTTC
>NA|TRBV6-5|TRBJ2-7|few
CASSTWRSPYEQYF
TGTGCCAGCAGCACTTGGCGGAGCCCCTACGAGCAGTACTTC
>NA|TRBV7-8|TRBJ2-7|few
CASSLLPGYEQYF
TGTGCCAGCAGCTTATTGCCCGGCTACGAGCAGTACTTC
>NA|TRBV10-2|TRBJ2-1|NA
CALLGGGEQFF
TGCGCCCTCCTAGGGGGAGGGGAGCAGTTCTTC
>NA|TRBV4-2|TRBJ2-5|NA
CASSQDYLDQETQYF
TGTGCCAGCAGCCAAGATTATCTGGACCAAGAGACCCAGTACTTC
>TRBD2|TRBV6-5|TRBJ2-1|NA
CASSYKSGRADNEQFF
TGTGCCAGCAGTTACAAAAGCGGGAGAGCCGACAATGAGCAGTTCTTC
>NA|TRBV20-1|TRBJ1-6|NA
CSARGGGSSPLHF
TGCAGTGCCCGAGGGGGGGGCAGTTCACCCCTCCACTTT
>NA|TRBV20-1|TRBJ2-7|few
CSARAGQTSSYEQYF
TGCAGTGCTAGGGCCGGACAGACTAGCTCCTACGAGCAGTACTTC
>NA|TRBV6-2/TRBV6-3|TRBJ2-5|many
CASSYSFVLQETQYF
TGTGCCAGCAGTTACTCGTTTGTGCTTCAAGAGACCCAGTACTTC
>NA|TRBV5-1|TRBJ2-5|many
CASSFLRVGETQYF
TGCGCCAGCAGCTTCCTGAGGGTTGGAGAGACCCAGTACTTC
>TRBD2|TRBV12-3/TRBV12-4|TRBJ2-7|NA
CASKLAGGGYEQYF
TGTGCCAGCAAACTAGCGGGAGGGGGATACGAGCAGTACTTC
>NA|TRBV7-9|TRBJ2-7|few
CASSKDGTQDQGF
TGTGCCAGCAGCAAGGACGGGACCCAAGATCAGGGCTTC
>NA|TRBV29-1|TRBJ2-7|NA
CSVGRNRGRGYEQYF
TGCAGCGTTGGGCGTAACCGGGGCCGAGGCTACGAGCAGTACTTC
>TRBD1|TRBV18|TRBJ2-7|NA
CASSPGQGAYEQYF
TGTGCCAGCTCACCGGGACAGGGGGCCTACGAGCAGTACTTC
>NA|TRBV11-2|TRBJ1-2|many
CASSLDDFQGNYGYTF
TGTGCCAGCAGTTTGGATGACTTCCAGGGGAACTATGGCTACACCTTC
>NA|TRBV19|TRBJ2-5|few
CASSFSSSAYQETQYF
TGTGCCAGTAGTTTCTCATCGTCCGCGTACCAAGAGACCCAGTACTTC
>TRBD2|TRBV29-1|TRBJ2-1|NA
CSAGLAGARSSYNEQFF
TGCAGCGCAGGACTAGCGGGGGCGAGGAGCTCCTACAATGAGCAGTTCTTC
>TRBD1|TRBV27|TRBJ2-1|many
CASSRTGGGEQFF
TGTGCCAGCAGTCGGACAGGGGGCGGTGAGCAGTTCTTC
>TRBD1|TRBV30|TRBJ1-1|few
CAWTPLSPGTGGLNTEAFF
TGTGCCTGGACCCCGCTTTCACCCGGGACAGGGGGTTTGAACACTGAAGCTTTCTTT
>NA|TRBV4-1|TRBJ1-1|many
CASSQGAVMNTEAFF
TGCGCCAGCAGCCAAGGAGCGGTTATGAACACTGAAGCTTTCTTT
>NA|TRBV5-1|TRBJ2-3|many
CASSLGPTRNQNTQYF
TGCGCCAGCAGCTTGGGACCCACTCGTAACCAAAATACGCAGTATTTT
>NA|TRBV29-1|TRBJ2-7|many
CSVRPGDYEQYF
TGCAGCGTCCGCCCGGGCGACTACGAGCAGTACTTC
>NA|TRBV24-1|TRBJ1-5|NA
CATSDHSGVNQPQHF
TGTGCCACCAGTGATCATTCAGGGGTCAATCAGCCCCAGCATTTT
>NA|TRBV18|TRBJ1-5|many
CASSPPGSNQPQHF
TGTGCCAGCTCACCACCGGGCAGCAATCAGCCCCAGCATTTT
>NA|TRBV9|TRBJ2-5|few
CASSVLPGLPHKETQYF
TGTGCCAGCAGCGTGCTACCGGGACTCCCCCACAAAGAGACCCAGTACTTC
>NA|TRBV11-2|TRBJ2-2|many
CASRGFFESTNTGELFF
TGTGCCAGCAGGGGATTCTTCGAGAGTACGAACACCGGGGAGCTGTTTTTT
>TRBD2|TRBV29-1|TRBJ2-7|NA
CSTTSGGTEQYF
TGCAGCACGACTAGCGGGGGCACCGAGCAGTACTTC